The clone carrying this TCR beta chain was recorded only once. Its specificity is unknown. Using its own MiXCR run on the reads, TCRdb lists one record per CDR3 protein. This table has about 920,000 distinct CDR3 sequences, 30% to 40% appearing once. This sample stems from a study of T cell repertoires in cytomegalovirus infection. Study outcomes and limitations: Within the response measured ex vivo, HLA-C-restricted CMV-specific TCR beta clonotypes were dominant.

The V and J ends lost 0 bases and 1 base respectively, with 16 bases between them. Germline assignment: CDR1 SGHKS and CDR2 YYEKEE (reference sequence). The CDR3 covers 17 residues. The V and J genes are TRBV5-5 and TRBJ1-1, with D unclear. This receptor was taken from a human donor in good health (CMV status not recorded). Some clones in this sample may be carry-over from other donors' samples. This material consisted of cultured CD8+ T cells from PBMCs, taken from culture after CMV antigen stimulation. CDR3 amino acids: CASSLAWQQLGNTEAFF. In DNA, the CDR3 is TGTGCCAGCAGCTTGGCTTGGCAGCAACTTGGGAACACTGAAGCTTTCTTT.